The clone carrying this T cell receptor (beta chain) was counted only a few times. Its antigen is as yet unknown. This sample was included in a study of beta chain features in type 1 diabetes. The authors reverse transcribed all of the isolated RNA, so sequencing captured expressed TCRB transcripts. The assay was immunoSEQ multiplex PCR, and TCRdb's table has in-frame clones only and misses some. The profile shows 350,000 to 400,000 clones, roughly 12% of them singletons. Study findings and constraints: The naive, central memory and Treg TCRB repertoires of patients appeared to be more similar to one another than those of healthy donors. Cells carrying high TCR expression could end up over-represented when cDNA is sequenced. A moderate, significant TCRB CDR3 shortening appeared in type 1 diabetes across four CD4+ subsets. Insertions were fewer and deletions more numerous at VDJ junctions in type 1 diabetes patients.

The sequence came from a woman between 18 and 29 years old with type 1 diabetes. Material for sequencing was naive CD4+ T cells from blood.

Here the CDR3 reads CASSPRGDTQYF. CDR3 bases: TGTGCCAGCAGCCCCAGGGGAGATACGCAGTATTTT. The chain couples TRBV11-1 to TRBJ2-3, with a weak D call TRBD1 (6 bases). The CDR3 spans 12 residues. Trimming shortened V by 5 bases and J by 5 bases, and 8 bases separated the two germline ends. Per germline, CDR1 SGHAT and CDR2 FQDESV (reference sequence).